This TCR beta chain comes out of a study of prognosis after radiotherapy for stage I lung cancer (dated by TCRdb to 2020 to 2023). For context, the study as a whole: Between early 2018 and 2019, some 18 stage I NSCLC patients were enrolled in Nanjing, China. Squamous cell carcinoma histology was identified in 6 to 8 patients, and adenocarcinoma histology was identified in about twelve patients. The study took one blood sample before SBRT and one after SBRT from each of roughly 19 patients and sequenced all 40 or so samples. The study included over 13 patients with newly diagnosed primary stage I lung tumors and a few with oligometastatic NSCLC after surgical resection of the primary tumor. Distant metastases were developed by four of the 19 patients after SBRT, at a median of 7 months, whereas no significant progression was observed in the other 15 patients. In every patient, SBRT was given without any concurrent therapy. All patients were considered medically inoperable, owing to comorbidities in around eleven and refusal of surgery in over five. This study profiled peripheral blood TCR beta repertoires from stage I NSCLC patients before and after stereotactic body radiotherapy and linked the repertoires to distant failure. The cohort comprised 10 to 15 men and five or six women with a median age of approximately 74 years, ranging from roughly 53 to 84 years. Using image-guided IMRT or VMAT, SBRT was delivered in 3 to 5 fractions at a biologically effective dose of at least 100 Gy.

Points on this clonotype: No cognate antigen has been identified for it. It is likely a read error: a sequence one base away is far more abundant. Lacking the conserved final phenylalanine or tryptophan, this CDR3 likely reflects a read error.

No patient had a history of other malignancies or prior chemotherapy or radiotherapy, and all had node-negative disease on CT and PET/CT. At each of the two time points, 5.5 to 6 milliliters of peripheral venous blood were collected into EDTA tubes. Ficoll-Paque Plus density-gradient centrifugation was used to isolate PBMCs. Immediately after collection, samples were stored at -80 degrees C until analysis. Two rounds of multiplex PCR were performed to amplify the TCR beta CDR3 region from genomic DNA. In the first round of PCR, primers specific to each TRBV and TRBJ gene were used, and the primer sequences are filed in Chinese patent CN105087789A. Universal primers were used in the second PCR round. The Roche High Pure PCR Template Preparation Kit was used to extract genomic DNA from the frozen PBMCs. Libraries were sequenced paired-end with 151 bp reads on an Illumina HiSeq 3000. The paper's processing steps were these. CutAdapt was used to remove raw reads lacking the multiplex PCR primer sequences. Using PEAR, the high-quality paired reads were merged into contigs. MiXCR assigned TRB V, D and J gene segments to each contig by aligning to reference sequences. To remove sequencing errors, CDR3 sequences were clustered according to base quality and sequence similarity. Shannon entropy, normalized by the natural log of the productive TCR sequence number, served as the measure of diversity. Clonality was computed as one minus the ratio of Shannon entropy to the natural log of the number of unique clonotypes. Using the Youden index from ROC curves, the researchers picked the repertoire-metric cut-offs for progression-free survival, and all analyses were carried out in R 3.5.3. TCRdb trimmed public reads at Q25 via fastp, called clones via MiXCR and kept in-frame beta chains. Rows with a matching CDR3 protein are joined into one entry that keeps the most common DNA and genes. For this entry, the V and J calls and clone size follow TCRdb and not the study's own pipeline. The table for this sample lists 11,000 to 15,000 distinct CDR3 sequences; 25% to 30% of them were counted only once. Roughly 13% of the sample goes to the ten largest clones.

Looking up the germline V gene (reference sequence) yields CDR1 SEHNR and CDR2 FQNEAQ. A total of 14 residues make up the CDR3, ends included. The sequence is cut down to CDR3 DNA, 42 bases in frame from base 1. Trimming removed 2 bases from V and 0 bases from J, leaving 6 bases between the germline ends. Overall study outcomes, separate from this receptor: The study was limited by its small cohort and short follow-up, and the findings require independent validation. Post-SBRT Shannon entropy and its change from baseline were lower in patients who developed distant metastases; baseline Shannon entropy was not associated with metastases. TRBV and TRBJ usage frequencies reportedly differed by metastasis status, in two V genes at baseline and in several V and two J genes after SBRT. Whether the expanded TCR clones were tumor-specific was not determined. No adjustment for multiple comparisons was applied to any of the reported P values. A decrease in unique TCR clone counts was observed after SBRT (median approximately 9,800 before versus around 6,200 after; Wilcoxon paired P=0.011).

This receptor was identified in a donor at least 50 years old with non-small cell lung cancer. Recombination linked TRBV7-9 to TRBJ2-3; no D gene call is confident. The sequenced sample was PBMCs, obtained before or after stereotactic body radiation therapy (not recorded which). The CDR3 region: CASSLQGSTDTQYS. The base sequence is TGTGCCAGCAGCTTACAAGGAAGCACAGATACGCAGTATTCT.